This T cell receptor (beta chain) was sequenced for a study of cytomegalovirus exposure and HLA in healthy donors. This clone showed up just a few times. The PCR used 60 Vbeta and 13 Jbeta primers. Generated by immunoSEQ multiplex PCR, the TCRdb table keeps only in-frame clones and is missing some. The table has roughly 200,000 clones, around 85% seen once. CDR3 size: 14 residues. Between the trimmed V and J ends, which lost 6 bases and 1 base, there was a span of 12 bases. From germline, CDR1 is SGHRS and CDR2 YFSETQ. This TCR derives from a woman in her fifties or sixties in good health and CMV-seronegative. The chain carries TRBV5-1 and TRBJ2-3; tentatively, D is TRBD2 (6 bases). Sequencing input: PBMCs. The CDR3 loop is CASTRGGGTDTQYF. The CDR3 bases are TGCGCCAGCACGCGCGGAGGGGGCACAGATACGCAGTATTTT.